These T cell receptor beta chains were read from a single sample in a study of blood T cells in healthy people across ages. Via MiXCR, TCRdb re-called the 5' RACE reads, giving one row per CDR3 protein. The sample has hundreds of thousands of distinct CDR3 sequences, roughly 24% seen once. Separately, the same data were catalogued under a study of T cells of mothers and their children.

Source material: blood. Receptors were obtained from a boy aged 5-17 years in good health. The CDR3 runs from the conserved cysteine through the conserved F or W. D genes are given only for firm matches. A clone size is listed for some rows: how often the clone was seen (once, few, many), or a class if it is expanded.

clone_size	v_call	d_call	j_call	cdr3_aa	cdr3_nt
.	TRBV6-5	.	TRBJ2-1	CASSYSSGGGHRDEQFF	TGTGCCAGCAGTTACTCCTCTGGAGGGGGTCATAGAGATGAGCAGTTCTTC
.	TRBV15	.	TRBJ2-1	CATSRDNSYNEQFF	TGTGCCACCAGCAGAGATAATAGTTACAATGAGCAGTTCTTT
.	TRBV7-2	.	TRBJ2-5	CASSFNGRQETQYF	TGTGCCAGCAGCTTTAATGGGCGCCAAGAGACCCAGTACTTC
few	TRBV2	.	TRBJ1-1	CASRTDSTEAFF	TGTGCCAGCAGAACAGACTCCACTGAAGCTTTCTTT
few	TRBV7-2	.	TRBJ2-7	CASSSTGPYEQYF	TGTGCCAGCAGCTCAACGGGTCCCTACGAGCAGTACTTC
few	TRBV7-2	TRBD1	TRBJ1-4	CASSPPGQANEKLFF	TGTGCCAGCAGCCCTCCGGGACAGGCTAATGAAAAACTGTTTTTT
.	TRBV6-1	TRBD1	TRBJ2-7	CASGQANPQQYF	TGTGCCAGCGGACAGGCGAACCCTCAACAGTACTTC
.	TRBV7-9	.	TRBJ1-3	CASSPTGVPGNTIYF	TGTGCCAGCAGCCCCACGGGGGTACCTGGAAACACCATATATTTT
.	TRBV12-3/TRBV12-4	.	TRBJ1-2	CASSFNDYGYTF	TGTGCCAGCAGTTTCAATGACTATGGCTACACCTTC
.	TRBV3-1	.	TRBJ1-1	CASSQARTRGETEAFF	TGTGCCAGCAGCCAAGCCCGTACCAGGGGTGAGACTGAAGCTTTCTTT
.	TRBV20-1	.	TRBJ2-5	CSARELGIQETQYF	TGCAGTGCTAGGGAGTTAGGGATCCAAGAGACCCAGTACTTC
.	TRBV29-1	TRBD2	TRBJ2-5	CSARLAGGPETQYF	TGCAGCGCACGACTAGCGGGGGGGCCAGAGACCCAGTACTTC
few	TRBV7-9	.	TRBJ2-1	CASSPAAAGQSLLNEQFF	TGTGCCAGCAGCCCTGCTGCAGCGGGACAGTCCCTTCTCAATGAGCAGTTCTTC
.	TRBV7-9	.	TRBJ1-4	CASSFAGYNEKLFF	TGTGCCAGCAGCTTTGCAGGCTATAATGAAAAACTGTTTTTT
.	TRBV27	.	TRBJ2-7	CASSSPGQAIYEQYF	TGTGCCAGCAGTTCCCCGGGACAAGCAATCTACGAGCAGTACTTC
few	TRBV5-1	.	TRBJ2-5	CASSHPGLETQYF	TGCGCCAGCAGCCACCCGGGGCTAGAGACCCAGTACTTC
few	TRBV4-1	.	TRBJ1-6	CASSQPTGTPLHF	TGCGCCAGCAGCCAGCCAACAGGGACACCCCTCCACTTT
.	TRBV19	TRBD1	TRBJ1-5	CASTTGGSNQPQHF	TGTGCCAGTACCACAGGGGGAAGCAATCAGCCCCAGCATTTT
few	TRBV7-9	.	TRBJ2-5	CASSLGGRKHQETQYF	TGTGCCAGCAGCTTAGGCGGCCGAAAGCACCAAGAGACCCAGTACTTC
few	TRBV21-1	.	TRBJ2-4	CASSGALAGDKNIQYF	TGTGCCAGCAGCGGGGCGCTAGCGGGGGACAAAAACATTCAGTACTTC
.	TRBV11-2	.	TRBJ2-4	CASSRLDPNIQYF	TGTGCCAGCAGCCGCCTGGACCCTAACATTCAGTACTTC
few	TRBV29-1	TRBD2	TRBJ2-5	CSVELRGVETQYF	TGCAGCGTTGAACTTCGGGGGGTTGAGACCCAGTACTTC
many	TRBV3-1	.	TRBJ2-7	CASSQAHEQYF	TGTGCCAGCAGCCAAGCCCACGAGCAGTACTTC
.	TRBV20-1	.	TRBJ2-1	CSASPRTEWGNEQFF	TGCAGTGCTAGTCCACGGACGGAATGGGGGAATGAGCAGTTCTTC
.	TRBV13	TRBD1	TRBJ2-7	CASSLAPGQGTEQYF	TGTGCCAGCAGCTTAGCCCCCGGACAGGGGACCGAGCAGTACTTC
few	TRBV4-1	.	TRBJ1-4	CASSQEAAIRAEKLFF	TGCGCCAGCAGCCAAGAGGCCGCGATCCGCGCTGAAAAACTGTTTTTT
.	TRBV5-1	.	TRBJ2-3	CASSLWTRRTDTQYF	TGCGCCAGCAGCTTGTGGACACGCCGCACAGATACGCAGTATTTT
.	TRBV20-1	.	TRBJ1-1	CSAKGLLNTEAFF	TGCAGTGCCAAGGGACTCCTGAACACTGAAGCTTTCTTT
.	TRBV20-1	.	TRBJ2-5	CSARGGGAGETQYF	TGCAGTGCTAGAGGAGGGGGGGCAGGAGAGACCCAGTACTTC
many	TRBV11-1	TRBD2	TRBJ2-7	CASSPRLAGSYEQYF	TGTGCCAGCAGCCCCCGACTAGCGGGGAGCTACGAGCAGTACTTC
once	TRBV7-9	TRBD2	TRBJ2-5	CASSGGLAPETQYF	TGTGCCAGCAGCGGCGGACTAGCCCCAGAGACCCAGTACTTC
.	TRBV10-3	.	TRBJ1-5	CAISESTGTQPQHF	TGTGCCATCAGTGAGTCAACCGGGACTCAGCCCCAGCATTTT
.	TRBV29-1	.	TRBJ2-3	CSVCREIRDTQYF	TGCAGCGTCTGCAGGGAGATACGGGATACGCAGTATTTT
few	TRBV20-1	.	TRBJ1-5	CSAREGSGNQPQHF	TGCAGTGCTAGAGAGGGGTCAGGTAATCAGCCCCAGCATTTT
.	TRBV9	TRBD1	TRBJ2-1	CASRRATGGDNEQFF	TGTGCCAGCAGGAGAGCGACAGGGGGCGACAATGAGCAGTTCTTC
.	TRBV5-1	.	TRBJ1-5	CASLLPRVNQPQHF	TGCGCCAGCTTACTCCCCCGGGTAAATCAGCCCCAGCATTTT
few	TRBV29-1	.	TRBJ1-1	CSSHAEDPELNTEAFF	TGCAGCAGTCATGCAGAAGATCCCGAATTGAACACTGAAGCTTTCTTT
few	TRBV10-3	TRBD1	TRBJ1-2	CAISASTGDGGYTF	TGTGCCATCAGTGCCTCGACAGGGGATGGTGGCTACACCTTC
few	TRBV7-6	TRBD1	TRBJ2-7	CASNQGTDTSEQYF	TGTGCCAGCAACCAGGGGACAGACACATCCGAGCAGTACTTC
few	TRBV12-3/TRBV12-4	.	TRBJ2-5	CASSLQPGPSGEQYF	TGTGCCAGCAGTTTGCAACCGGGCCCCTCGGGAGAGCAGTACTTC
.	TRBV20-1	.	TRBJ1-1	CSSQGGGEAFF	TGCAGTTCCCAGGGAGGGGGTGAAGCTTTCTTT
few	TRBV7-3	.	TRBJ2-6	CASSDGAGANVLTF	TGTGCCAGCAGCGATGGGGCTGGGGCCAACGTCCTGACTTTC
.	TRBV5-5	.	TRBJ2-5	CASSFSRDRWETQYF	TGTGCCAGCAGCTTTTCCCGGGACCGGTGGGAGACCCAGTACTTC
.	TRBV12-3/TRBV12-4	.	TRBJ2-3	CASSLGTSSVYF	TGTGCCAGCAGTCTGGGGACTTCTAGTGTGTATTTT
few	TRBV12-3/TRBV12-4	.	TRBJ2-2	CASSFRSLVTNTGELFF	TGTGCCAGCAGTTTCAGAAGCCTGGTTACGAATACCGGGGAGCTGTTTTTT
.	TRBV29-1	TRBD1	TRBJ2-5	CSVDGTDGETQYF	TGCAGCGTCGACGGGACAGATGGGGAGACCCAGTACTTC
few	TRBV12-3/TRBV12-4	TRBD1	TRBJ2-7	CASSLDGGQGAEQYF	TGTGCCAGCAGTTTGGATGGGGGACAGGGGGCCGAGCAGTACTTC
few	TRBV11-2	TRBD2	TRBJ2-2	CASTKTSGGTGELFF	TGTGCCAGCACCAAGACTAGCGGGGGCACCGGGGAGCTGTTTTTT
few	TRBV6-5	.	TRBJ1-5	CASSYRQAYSNQPQHF	TGTGCCAGCAGTTACCGACAGGCATATAGCAATCAGCCCCAGCATTTT
.	TRBV6-4	.	TRBJ2-3	CASNNGGTSDTQYF	TGTGCCAGCAACAACGGGGGCACATCGGATACGCAGTATTTT
.	TRBV5-1	.	TRBJ2-7	CASSLVTGSTYEQYF	TGCGCCAGCAGCTTAGTGACCGGGTCCACTTACGAGCAGTACTTC
.	TRBV5-5	.	TRBJ2-2	CASRIVLYTGELFF	TGTGCCAGCAGGATAGTTTTGTACACCGGGGAGCTGTTTTTT
few	TRBV20-1	.	TRBJ2-3	CSARSLASTDTQYF	TGCAGTGCTAGATCTCTAGCTTCCACAGATACGCAGTATTTT